This note documents a single TCR beta chain sequence. Its antigen remains unidentified. The germline CDR1 and CDR2 sequences are MNHNS and SASEGT. CDR3 length equals 15 residues. Trimming removed 3 bases from V and 3 bases from J; junction bases left unmatched: 8. Here immunoSEQ multiplex PCR was the method, and the copy in TCRdb shows in-frame clones only, minus some. The sample carries 38,000 or so clones, around 95% recorded once. These data are taken from a study of graft-versus-host responses after intestinal transplantation. Across the study: Recipients underwent multivisceral, liver-intestinal, or isolated intestinal transplants. Once they had received anti-thymocyte globulin induction, all recipients took tacrolimus and steroids for about three years. Regarding the study as a whole: GvH clones were identified in recipient marrow, with some first appearing in ileum or blood.

This TCR derives from a human donor who was the organ donor for an intestinal transplant. The rearrangement uses TRBV6-1 and TRBJ2-7, with 7 bases lining up with TRBD2. The sample in question was unstimulated CD8+ T cells sorted from spleen or lymph node cells, obtained before transplant. The chain's CDR3 is CASSDASGPLYEQYF. The CDR3 nucleotides are TGTGCCAGCAGTGATGCTAGCGGCCCTCTCTACGAGCAGTACTTC.